This T cell receptor beta chain was obtained from a study of a mutant IDH1 vaccine in newly diagnosed glioma. Study overall: Patients were given eight vaccinations, scheduled in weeks 1, 3, 5, 7, 11, 15, 19 and 23. Once 4-6 weeks had passed after radiotherapy alone, vaccination started, or it started with temozolomide cycles.

TCRdb's copy holds only in-frame clones and misses some; the assay was immunoSEQ multiplex PCR. The sample consists of some 42,000 clones, 70% to 90% of them appearing once. V was pared by 6 bases and J by 4 bases, with 13 bases of the junction left unmatched. Per germline, CDR1 LNHDA and CDR2 SQIVND (reference sequence). This CDR3 region has 16 residues. Time point indicated: week 5, during vaccination. In the vaccine, a single dose held 300 ug of the mutant IDH1 20-mer peptide, along with topical imiquimod. Those who donated had recent WHO grade 3 or 4 IDH1-mutant, ATRX-lost astrocytomas. Note on this clone: Its antigen is unidentified.

This clonotype originated in a man between 35 and 55 years old with glioma. Sequencing used PBMCs, obtained from a glioma patient whose treatment included an IDH1 peptide vaccine. The J gene is TRBJ2-7, the V gene TRBV19; TRBD2 matches at 9 bases. In DNA, the CDR3 is TGTGCCAGTAGCCCCGGGGGTAGCGGGAGAACGTACGAGCAGTACTTC. Its translation is CASSPGGSGRTYEQYF.